This T cell receptor beta chain was captured in a study of blood T cell repertoires in COVID-19. Germline assignment: CDR1 SQVTM and CDR2 ANQGSEA. This CDR3 is 14 amino acids long. V was clipped by 1 base and J by 0 bases, with 7 bases between them. Generated by immunoSEQ multiplex PCR, the TCRdb table keeps only in-frame clones and is missing some. The sample shows 250,000 or so clones, about 85% of them seen only once. The sequenced material came from peripheral blood. V gene TRBV29-1 combines with J gene TRBJ1-3; D unresolved. This sequence originates from a man aged 18 to 29 with active or convalescent COVID-19. CDR3 bases: TGCAGCGTTGAAGGCGGGAACTCTGGAAACACCATATATTTT. Translation gives CSVEGGNSGNTIYF.